This TCR beta chain was captured in a study of multiple sclerosis patients with progressive multifocal leukoencephalopathy. Worth noting for this clone: Antigen: not known.

Study-wide points: PML-onset expanded TRB clones were detectable before and during natalizumab therapy. The findings' link to JC virus versus immunocompromise remained uncertain.

The data were produced by immunoSEQ multiplex PCR, yet TCRdb's version contains in-frame clones alone and is incomplete. The sample consists of tens of thousands of clones, approximately 90% of them appearing once. Regarding time point: before natalizumab initiation. T0 blood was collected before the first natalizumab infusion. This sequence was found in a human donor with multiple sclerosis. The material sequenced was PBMCs.

This CDR3 is CASSDSGSTDTQYF. The CDR3 DNA reads as TGTGCCAGCAGTGACTCGGGTTCCACAGATACGCAGTATTTT. This chain joins TRBV6-4 and TRBJ2-3, with D uncertain. The V gene's germline CDR1 is MRHNA and CDR2 SNTAGT. This CDR3 has 14 residues. V was clipped by 0 bases and J by 2 bases, with 6 bases between them.